A selection of T cell receptor beta chains follows, all from one sample in a study of T cells after yellow fever vaccination. TCRdb processed the 5' RACE reads anew with MiXCR; each CDR3 protein has one entry. The sample carries some 350,000 distinct CDR3 sequences, 6.2% recorded once. The source material was PBMCs, sampled 5 days after the yellow fever booster vaccination. These receptors were obtained from a man aged 30 to 45 who received the YFV17D yellow fever vaccine. CDR3s include the opening cysteine and the closing phenylalanine or tryptophan. The D gene is left open where the match is weak. Size tells how often a clone was seen (once, few, many) or the class of an expanded clone, and some rows leave it out.

few	TRBV15	NA	TRBJ2-1	CATSRETGWDEQFF	TGTGCCACCAGCAGAGAAACAGGCTGGGATGAGCAGTTCTTC
NA	TRBV12-3/TRBV12-4	NA	TRBJ2-3	CASSKLATDTQYF	TGTGCCAGCAGCAAGCTAGCTACAGATACGCAGTATTTT
few	TRBV10-3	NA	TRBJ2-4	CAISDPDFTVAKNIQYF	TGTGCCATCAGTGATCCAGACTTTACTGTAGCCAAAAACATTCAGTACTTC
few	TRBV19	NA	TRBJ2-6	CASRTVSGANVLTF	TGTGCCAGTAGAACAGTATCCGGGGCCAACGTCCTGACTTTC
many	TRBV3-1	NA	TRBJ2-7	CASSQVYRSYEQYF	TGTGCCAGCAGCCAAGTTTACAGGAGCTACGAGCAGTACTTC
few	TRBV19	NA	TRBJ2-1	CASSMGYYNEQFF	TGTGCCAGTAGTATGGGGTACTACAATGAGCAGTTCTTC
few	TRBV24-1	TRBD2	TRBJ2-3	CATSDPGTSANTQYF	TGTGCCACCAGTGATCCGGGCACTAGCGCCAATACGCAGTATTTT
NA	TRBV30	NA	TRBJ1-5	CACVWGDGNQPQHF	TGTGCCTGCGTTTGGGGTGATGGCAATCAGCCCCAGCATTTT
once	TRBV15	NA	TRBJ1-2	CATSRLMADSYGYTF	TGTGCCACCAGCAGACTAATGGCCGACAGCTATGGCTACACCTTC
many	TRBV6-5	TRBD2	TRBJ2-1	CASSYPGTNNEQFF	TGTGCCAGCAGTTACCCTGGGACTAACAATGAGCAGTTCTTC
few	TRBV29-1	NA	TRBJ2-4	CSVEKGGVENIQYF	TGCAGCGTTGAAAAGGGGGGCGTGGAAAACATTCAGTACTTC
NA	TRBV20-1	TRBD2	TRBJ2-1	CSATTQAGVWRNEQFF	TGCAGTGCAACGACCCAAGCGGGAGTATGGCGGAATGAGCAGTTCTTC
many	TRBV27	NA	TRBJ2-2	CASQPWESAGELFF	TGTGCCAGCCAACCTTGGGAATCTGCCGGGGAGCTGTTTTTT
NA	TRBV20-1	TRBD2	TRBJ2-3	CCAMTSGTTDTQYF	TGCTGTGCTATGACTAGCGGGACCACAGATACGCAGTATTTT
NA	TRBV12-3/TRBV12-4	NA	TRBJ2-7	CASSFGSPQYF	TGTGCCAGCAGTTTTGGGTCCCCGCAGTACTTC
few	TRBV4-2	TRBD1	TRBJ2-7	CASSQETHSWGQPNYEQYF	TGTGCCAGCAGCCAAGAAACCCACTCCTGGGGACAGCCTAACTACGAGCAGTACTTC
few	TRBV12-3/TRBV12-4	NA	TRBJ1-4	CASSFSEKLFF	TGTGCCAGCAGTTTTAGCGAAAAACTGTTTTTT
many	TRBV28	NA	TRBJ2-6	CASSFFGAGANVLTF	TGTGCCAGCAGTTTCTTCGGGGCTGGGGCCAACGTCCTGACTTTC
many	TRBV25-1	NA	TRBJ2-2	CASSERGAVLFF	TGTGCCAGCAGTGAGAGGGGAGCTGTGCTGTTTTTT
NA	TRBV7-2	NA	TRBJ2-1	CASSLAQDTVFEQFF	TGTGCCAGCAGCTTAGCGCAGGATACAGTTTTTGAGCAGTTCTTC
many	TRBV15	TRBD1	TRBJ2-2	CATSRQQGRAPGELFF	TGTGCCACCAGCAGACAACAGGGGCGGGCCCCGGGGGAGCTGTTTTTT
NA	TRBV7-2	NA	TRBJ2-5	CASSLGWRETQYF	TGTGCCAGCAGCCTAGGTTGGAGAGAGACCCAGTACTTC
NA	TRBV5-1	TRBD1	TRBJ2-1	CASRPGQDVAYNEQFF	TGCGCCAGCCGACCCGGACAGGACGTCGCCTACAATGAGCAGTTCTTC
NA	TRBV10-3	TRBD1	TRBJ1-1	CAISEATQGAEAFF	TGTGCCATCAGTGAGGCCACACAGGGGGCTGAAGCTTTCTTT
few	TRBV7-8	TRBD2	TRBJ2-7	CASRPTGLAIYEQYF	TGTGCCAGCAGGCCTACCGGACTAGCTATCTACGAGCAGTACTTC
many	TRBV29-1	NA	TRBJ2-6	CSSVPLTGANVLTF	TGCAGCTCTGTACCCCTGACTGGGGCCAACGTCCTGACTTTC
NA	TRBV5-1	NA	TRBJ2-6	CASSLPTGSGANVLTF	TGCGCCAGCAGCTTGCCCACCGGCTCTGGGGCCAACGTCCTGACTTTC
many	TRBV6-1	TRBD2	TRBJ2-2	CASRRPGGAGELFF	TGTGCCAGCAGGAGACCGGGGGGGGCCGGGGAGCTGTTTTTT
NA	TRBV11-1	TRBD2	TRBJ2-3	CASSRRTKTSGKGTDTQYF	TGTGCCAGCAGCCGACGGACAAAGACTAGCGGGAAGGGCACAGATACGCAGTATTTT
few	TRBV20-1	NA	TRBJ1-4	CSATESNEKLFF	TGCAGTGCTACAGAATCGAATGAAAAACTGTTTTTT
NA	TRBV7-2	TRBD1	TRBJ1-4	CASSPYPRDSGEKLFF	TGTGCCAGCAGCCCGTACCCCCGGGACAGTGGTGAAAAACTGTTTTTT
NA	TRBV4-2	NA	TRBJ2-2	CASSHKGGGNTGELFF	TGTGCCAGCAGCCACAAGGGGGGAGGTAACACCGGGGAGCTGTTTTTT
NA	TRBV19	TRBD2	TRBJ2-1	CASSNWTSGRGEQFF	TGTGCCAGTAGTAATTGGACTAGCGGGAGAGGTGAGCAGTTCTTC
many	TRBV5-1	TRBD2	TRBJ2-7	CASSLGLAGGIHHEQYF	TGCGCCAGCAGCTTGGGACTAGCGGGAGGAATCCATCACGAGCAGTACTTC
many	TRBV20-1	TRBD1	TRBJ2-7	CSASRDRVYEQYF	TGCAGTGCTAGCCGGGACAGGGTCTACGAGCAGTACTTC
many	TRBV5-1	NA	TRBJ2-5	CASSLGPEGQETQYF	TGCGCCAGCAGCTTGGGCCCAGAAGGACAAGAGACCCAGTACTTC
many	TRBV6-5	TRBD2	TRBJ2-7	CASRMTSGRLAGVYEQYF	TGTGCCAGCAGAATGACGTCAGGAAGACTAGCGGGAGTGTACGAGCAGTACTTC
few	TRBV6-2/TRBV6-3	NA	TRBJ2-1	CASSDERLSYNEQFF	TGTGCCAGCAGTGATGAGAGGCTCTCCTACAATGAGCAGTTCTTC
few	TRBV20-1	TRBD1	TRBJ2-3	CSASPGQGARYTQYF	TGCAGTGCTAGTCCAGGACAGGGGGCGCGATATACGCAGTATTTT
few	TRBV7-9	NA	TRBJ2-3	CASSTGITDTQYF	TGTGCCAGCAGCACCGGAATCACAGATACGCAGTATTTT
few	TRBV9	NA	TRBJ2-7	CASSVVDLGEQYF	TGTGCCAGCAGCGTAGTTGACCTCGGGGAGCAGTACTTC
many	TRBV5-6	TRBD2	TRBJ2-2	CATLRRGGTGELFF	TGTGCCACCCTCAGAAGGGGAGGGACCGGGGAGCTGTTTTTT
many	TRBV5-1	NA	TRBJ1-1	CASSPRANTEAFF	TGCGCCAGCAGTCCCAGAGCTAACACTGAAGCTTTCTTT
NA	TRBV4-2	TRBD2	TRBJ2-1	CASSQAGLAGGEQFF	TGTGCCAGCAGCCAAGCTGGGCTAGCGGGGGGTGAGCAGTTCTTC
NA	TRBV9	NA	TRBJ2-6	CASSVAWGANVLTF	TGTGCCAGCAGCGTAGCTTGGGGGGCCAACGTCCTGACTTTC
many	TRBV6-1	NA	TRBJ1-1	CASRAQQSEAFF	TGTGCCAGCAGGGCCCAGCAGAGTGAAGCTTTCTTT
few	TRBV19	TRBD2	TRBJ2-2	CASRGLAGGDTGELFF	TGTGCCAGTAGAGGACTAGCGGGAGGGGACACCGGGGAGCTGTTTTTT
few	TRBV5-5	NA	TRBJ2-3	CASSPSTGHGADTQYF	TGTGCCAGCAGCCCCTCCACGGGGCACGGGGCAGATACGCAGTATTTT
few	TRBV7-2	NA	TRBJ1-3	CASSPERGSGNTIYF	TGTGCCAGCAGCCCAGAACGCGGCTCTGGAAACACCATATATTTT
many	TRBV20-1	TRBD2	TRBJ2-2	CSARDKLAGPGELFF	TGCAGTGCTAGAGACAAACTAGCGGGTCCAGGGGAGCTGTTTTTT
NA	TRBV28	TRBD2	TRBJ2-7	CASSYRLAGPSYEQYF	TGTGCCAGCAGTTACCGACTAGCGGGACCATCGTACGAGCAGTACTTC
many	TRBV20-1	NA	TRBJ2-3	CSAPTRAGRSDTQYF	TGCAGTGCCCCTACTCGGGCGGGACGGTCAGATACGCAGTATTTT
NA	TRBV2	TRBD2	TRBJ2-1	CASTLEGLAANEQFF	TGTGCCAGCACCCTGGAGGGACTAGCGGCGAATGAGCAGTTCTTC